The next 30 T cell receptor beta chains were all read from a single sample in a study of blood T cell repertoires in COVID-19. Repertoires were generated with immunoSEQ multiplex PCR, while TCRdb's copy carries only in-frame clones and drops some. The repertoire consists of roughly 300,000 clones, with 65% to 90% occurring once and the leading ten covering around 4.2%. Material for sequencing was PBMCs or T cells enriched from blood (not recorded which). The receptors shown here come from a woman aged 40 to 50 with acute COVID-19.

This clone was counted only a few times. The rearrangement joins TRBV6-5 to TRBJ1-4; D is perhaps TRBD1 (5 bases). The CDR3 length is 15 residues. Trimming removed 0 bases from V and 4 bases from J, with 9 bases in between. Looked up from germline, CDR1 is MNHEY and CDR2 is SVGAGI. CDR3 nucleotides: TGTGCCAGCAGTTACTCTAGGGGCTTTAATGAAAAACTGTTTTTT. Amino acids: CASSYSRGFNEKLFF.

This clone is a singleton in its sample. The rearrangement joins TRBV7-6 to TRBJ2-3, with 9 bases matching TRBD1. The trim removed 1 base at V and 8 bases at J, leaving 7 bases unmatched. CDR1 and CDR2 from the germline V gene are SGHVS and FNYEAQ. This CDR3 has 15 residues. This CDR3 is CASSLGSRTGATQYF. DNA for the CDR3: TGTGCCAGCAGCTTAGGTTCCCGGACAGGGGCTACGCAGTATTTT.

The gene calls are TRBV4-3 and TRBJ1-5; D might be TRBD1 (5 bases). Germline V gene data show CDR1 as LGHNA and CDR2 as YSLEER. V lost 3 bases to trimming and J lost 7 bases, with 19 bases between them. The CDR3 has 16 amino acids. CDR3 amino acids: CASSQEDSRIGQPQHF. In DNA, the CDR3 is TGCGCCAGCAGCCAGGAAGACAGTCGAATTGGACAGCCCCAGCATTTT.

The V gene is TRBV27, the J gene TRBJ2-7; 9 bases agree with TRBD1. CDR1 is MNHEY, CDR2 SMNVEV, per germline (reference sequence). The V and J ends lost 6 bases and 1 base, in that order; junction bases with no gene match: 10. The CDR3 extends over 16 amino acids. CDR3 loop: CASSQYPGQGSYEQYF. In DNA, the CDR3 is TGTGCCAGCAGCCAATATCCGGGACAGGGTTCCTACGAGCAGTACTTC.

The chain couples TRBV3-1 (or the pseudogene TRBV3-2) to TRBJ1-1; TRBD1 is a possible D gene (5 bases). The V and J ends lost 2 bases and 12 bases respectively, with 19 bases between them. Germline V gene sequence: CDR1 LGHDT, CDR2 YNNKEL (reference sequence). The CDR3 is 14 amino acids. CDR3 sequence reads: CASSQRQGGGLTFF. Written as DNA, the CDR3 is TGTGCCAGCAGCCAACGTCAGGGAGGCGGTTTAACTTTCTTT.

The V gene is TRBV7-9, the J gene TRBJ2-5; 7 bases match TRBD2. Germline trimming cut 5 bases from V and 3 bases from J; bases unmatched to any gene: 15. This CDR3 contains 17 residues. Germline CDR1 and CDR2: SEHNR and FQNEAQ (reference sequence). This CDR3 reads CASSQMWSRREKETQYF. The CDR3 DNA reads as TGTGCCAGCAGCCAGATGTGGTCTCGGCGGGAGAAAGAGACCCAGTACTTC. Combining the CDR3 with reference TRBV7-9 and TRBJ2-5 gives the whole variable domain DTGVSQNPRHKITKRGQNVTFRCDPISEHNRLYWYRQTLGQGPEFLTYFQNEAQLEKSRLLSDRFSAERPKGSFSTLEIQRTEQGDSAMYLCASSQMWSRREKETQYFGPGTRLLVL.

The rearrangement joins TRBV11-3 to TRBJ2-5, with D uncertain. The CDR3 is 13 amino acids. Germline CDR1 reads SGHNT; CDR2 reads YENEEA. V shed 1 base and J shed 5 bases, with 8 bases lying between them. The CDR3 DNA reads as TGTGCCAGCAGCTTAGGAGTTCGGGAGACCCAGTACTTC. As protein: CASSLGVRETQYF.

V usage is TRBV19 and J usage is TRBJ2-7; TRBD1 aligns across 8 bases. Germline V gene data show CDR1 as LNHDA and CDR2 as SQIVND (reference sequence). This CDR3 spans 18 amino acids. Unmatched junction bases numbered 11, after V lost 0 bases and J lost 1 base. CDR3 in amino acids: CASSIEFAGQAKSYEQYF. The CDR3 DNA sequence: TGTGCCAGTAGTATAGAGTTCGCGGGACAGGCGAAATCCTACGAGCAGTACTTC.

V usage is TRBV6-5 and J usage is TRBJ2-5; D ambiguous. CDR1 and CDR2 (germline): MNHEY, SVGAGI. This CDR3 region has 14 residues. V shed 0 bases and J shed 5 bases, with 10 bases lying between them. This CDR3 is CASSYSQLRETQYF. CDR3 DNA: TGTGCCAGCAGTTACTCTCAGTTGCGGGAGACCCAGTACTTC.

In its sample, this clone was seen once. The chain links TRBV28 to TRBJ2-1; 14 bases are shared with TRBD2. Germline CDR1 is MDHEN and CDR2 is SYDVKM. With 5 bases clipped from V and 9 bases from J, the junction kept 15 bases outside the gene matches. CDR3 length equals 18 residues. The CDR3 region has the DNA TGTGCCAGCAGTCCACATTCGGGACTAGCGGGAGCAGAGGGTGAGCAGTTCTTC. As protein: CASSPHSGLAGAEGEQFF.

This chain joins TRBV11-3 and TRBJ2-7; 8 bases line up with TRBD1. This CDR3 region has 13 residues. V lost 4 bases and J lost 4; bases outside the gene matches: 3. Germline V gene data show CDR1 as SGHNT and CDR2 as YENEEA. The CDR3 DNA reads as TGTGCCAGCAGCTCTCGACAGGGGTACGAGCAGTACTTC. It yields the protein CASSSRQGYEQYF.

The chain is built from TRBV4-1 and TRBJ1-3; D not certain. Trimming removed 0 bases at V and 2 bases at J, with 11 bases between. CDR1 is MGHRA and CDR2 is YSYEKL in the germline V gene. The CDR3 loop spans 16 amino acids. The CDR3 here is CASSQDPGFTGNTIYF. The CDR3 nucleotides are TGCGCCAGCAGCCAAGACCCAGGATTTACTGGAAACACCATATATTTT.

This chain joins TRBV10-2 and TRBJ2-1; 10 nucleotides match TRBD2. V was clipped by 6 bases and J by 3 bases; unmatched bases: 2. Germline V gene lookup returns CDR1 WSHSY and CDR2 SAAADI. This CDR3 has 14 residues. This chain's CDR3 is CASRLAGLYNEQFF. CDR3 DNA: TGCGCCAGCAGACTAGCGGGACTCTACAATGAGCAGTTCTTC.

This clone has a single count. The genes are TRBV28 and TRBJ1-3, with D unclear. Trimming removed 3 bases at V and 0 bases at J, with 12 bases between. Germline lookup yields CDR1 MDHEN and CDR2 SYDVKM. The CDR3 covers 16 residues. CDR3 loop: CASSFSEVSSGNTIYF. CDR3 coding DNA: TGTGCCAGCAGTTTTAGTGAGGTATCCTCTGGAAACACCATATATTTT.

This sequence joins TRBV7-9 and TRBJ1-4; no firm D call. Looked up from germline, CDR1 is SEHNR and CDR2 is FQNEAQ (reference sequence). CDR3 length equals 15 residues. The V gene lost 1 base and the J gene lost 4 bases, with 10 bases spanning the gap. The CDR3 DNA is TGTGCCAGCAGCTTAGGCCGCAGAGGTAATGAAAAACTGTTTTTT. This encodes CASSLGRRGNEKLFF.

The CDR3 DNA is TGTGCCAGTAGTATGTTTGGTGCTGGAGGGCCCACAGATACGCAGTATTTT. Its protein product is CASSMFGAGGPTDTQYF. The chain carries TRBV19 and TRBJ2-3; a possible D gene is TRBD2 (6 bases). The V gene lost 3 bases and the J gene lost 2 bases, with 18 bases spanning the gap. This CDR3 contains 17 residues. The germline V gene has CDR1 LNHDA and CDR2 SQIVND (reference sequence).

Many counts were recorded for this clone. CDR3 DNA sequence: TGTGCCAGCAGCTCCAGTGTGATCGGGGGGCTCTGGGATACGCAGTATTTT. Encoded protein: CASSSSVIGGLWDTQYF. V and J are TRBV7-2 and TRBJ2-3; perhaps TRBD2 as D (7 bases). The germline CDR1 and CDR2 sequences are SGHTA and FQGNSA. The CDR3 is 17 amino acids. Trimming left V 4 bases short and J 6 bases short, with 23 bases between.

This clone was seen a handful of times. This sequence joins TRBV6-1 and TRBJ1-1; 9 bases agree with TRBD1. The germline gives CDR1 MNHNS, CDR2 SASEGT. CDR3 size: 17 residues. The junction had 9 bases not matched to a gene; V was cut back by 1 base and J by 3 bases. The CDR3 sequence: CASSEVGQGIPHTEAFF. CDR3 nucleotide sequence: TGTGCCAGCAGTGAAGTTGGACAGGGGATCCCCCACACTGAAGCTTTCTTT.

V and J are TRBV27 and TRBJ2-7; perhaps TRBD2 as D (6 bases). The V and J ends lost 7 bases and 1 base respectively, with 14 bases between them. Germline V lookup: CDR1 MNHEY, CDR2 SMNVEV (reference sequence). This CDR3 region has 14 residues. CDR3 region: CASKVGGASYEQYF. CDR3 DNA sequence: TGTGCCAGCAAGGTTGGAGGGGCGTCCTACGAGCAGTACTTC.

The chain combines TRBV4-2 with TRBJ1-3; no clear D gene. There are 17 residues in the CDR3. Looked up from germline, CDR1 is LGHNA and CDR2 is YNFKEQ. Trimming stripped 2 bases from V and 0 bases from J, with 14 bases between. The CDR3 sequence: CASSQYERQNSGNTIYF. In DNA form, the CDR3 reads TGTGCCAGCAGCCAATACGAGCGGCAGAACTCTGGAAACACCATATATTTT.

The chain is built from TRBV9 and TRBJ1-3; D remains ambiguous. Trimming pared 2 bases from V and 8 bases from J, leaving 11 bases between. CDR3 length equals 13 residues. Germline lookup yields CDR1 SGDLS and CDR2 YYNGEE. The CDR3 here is CASSVSIRDTIYF. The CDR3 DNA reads TGTGCCAGCAGCGTCAGTATACGGGACACCATATATTTT.

This CDR3 is CASSQGAGELQETQYF. CDR3 DNA: TGTGCCAGCAGCCAAGGGGCGGGGGAACTACAAGAGACCCAGTACTTC. The V call is TRBV4-2, the J call TRBJ2-5, with TRBD2 matching over 7 bases. Germline V gives CDR1 LGHNA, CDR2 YNFKEQ. With 1 base clipped from V and 2 bases from J, the junction kept 7 bases outside the gene matches. This CDR3 has 16 residues.

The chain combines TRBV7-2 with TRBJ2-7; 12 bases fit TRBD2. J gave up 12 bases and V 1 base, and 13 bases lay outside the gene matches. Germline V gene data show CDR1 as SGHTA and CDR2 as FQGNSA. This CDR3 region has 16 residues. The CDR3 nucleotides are TGTGCCAGCAGCTTAGGTGGGAGTGTGACTAGCGGGAGTCGGTACTTC. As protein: CASSLGGSVTSGSRYF.

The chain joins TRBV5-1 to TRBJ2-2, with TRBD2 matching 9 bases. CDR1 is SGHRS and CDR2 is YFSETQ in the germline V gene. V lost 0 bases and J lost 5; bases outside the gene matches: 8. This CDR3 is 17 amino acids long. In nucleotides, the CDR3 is TGCGCCAGCAGCTTGGAACCTGCTAGCGGGGCAACCGGGGAGCTGTTTTTT. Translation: CASSLEPASGATGELFF.

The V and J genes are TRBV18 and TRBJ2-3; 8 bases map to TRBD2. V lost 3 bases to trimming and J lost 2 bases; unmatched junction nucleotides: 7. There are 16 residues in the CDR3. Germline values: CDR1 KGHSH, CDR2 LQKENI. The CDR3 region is CASSPPTSGYTDTQYF. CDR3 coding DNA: TGTGCCAGCTCACCGCCAACTAGCGGTTACACAGATACGCAGTATTTT.

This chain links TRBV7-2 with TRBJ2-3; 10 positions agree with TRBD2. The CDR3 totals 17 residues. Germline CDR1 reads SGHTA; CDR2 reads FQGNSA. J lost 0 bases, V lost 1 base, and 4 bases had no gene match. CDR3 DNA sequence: TGTGCCAGCAGCTTAGGTCTAGCGGGAGTTAGCACAGATACGCAGTATTTT. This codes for CASSLGLAGVSTDTQYF.

CDR3 DNA: TGCGCCAGCAGCCAAGGAGGAAACTCTGGGGCCAACGTCCTGACTTTC. It yields the protein CASSQGGNSGANVLTF. V and J are TRBV4-3 and TRBJ2-6; D gene unclear. Germline CDR1 reads LGHNA; CDR2 reads YSLEER. This CDR3 comprises 16 residues. Trimming took off 1 base at V and 0 bases at J, with 7 bases between the two ends.

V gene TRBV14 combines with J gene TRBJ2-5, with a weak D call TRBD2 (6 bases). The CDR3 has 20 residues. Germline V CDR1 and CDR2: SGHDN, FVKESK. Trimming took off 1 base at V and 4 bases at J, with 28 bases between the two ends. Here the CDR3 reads CASSQGLATAVVGGGETQYF. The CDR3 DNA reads TGTGCCAGCAGCCAAGGTCTAGCGACGGCGGTGGTGGGTGGTGGAGAGACCCAGTACTTC.

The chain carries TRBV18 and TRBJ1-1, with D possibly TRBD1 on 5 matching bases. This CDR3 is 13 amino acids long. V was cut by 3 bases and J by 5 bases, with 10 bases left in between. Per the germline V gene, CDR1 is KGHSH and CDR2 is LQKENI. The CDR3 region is CASSPNRGTEAFF. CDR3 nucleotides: TGTGCCAGCTCACCCAACCGGGGGACTGAAGCTTTCTTT.

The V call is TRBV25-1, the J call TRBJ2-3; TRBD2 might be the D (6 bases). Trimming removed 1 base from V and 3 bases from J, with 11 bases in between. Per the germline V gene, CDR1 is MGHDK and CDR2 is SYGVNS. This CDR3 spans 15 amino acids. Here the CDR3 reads CASSESGTSTDTQYF. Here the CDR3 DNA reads TGTGCCAGCAGTGAATCCGGGACTTCAACAGATACGCAGTATTTT. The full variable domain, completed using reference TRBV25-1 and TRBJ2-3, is EADIYQTPRYLVIGTGKKITLECSQTMGHDKMYWYQQDPGMELHLIHYSYGVNSTEKGDLSSESTVSRIRTEHFPLTLESARPSHTSQYLCASSESGTSTDTQYFGPGTRLTVL.